This entry lists 5 T cell receptor beta chains sequenced from one sample in a study of blood T cell repertoires in COVID-19. Method: immunoSEQ multiplex PCR; TCRdb's copy keeps in-frame clones and lacks some. The table lists 150,000 to 200,000 clones, roughly 83% of them singletons, with more than 4.5% in the top ten. Material: PBMCs or T cells enriched from blood (not recorded which). The receptors shown here come from a man in his 70s who had been exposed to COVID-19.

The genes are TRBV3-1 (or the pseudogene TRBV3-2) and TRBJ2-1; tentative D call: TRBD1 (6 bases). CDR3 length: 14 amino acids. V was shortened by 5 bases and J by 4 bases, with 12 bases between the two germline ends. Looked up from germline, CDR1 is LGHDT and CDR2 is YNNKEL (reference sequence). The CDR3 is CASSSSTGYNEQFF. The CDR3 DNA follows: TGTGCCAGCAGCAGCTCCACAGGGTACAATGAGCAGTTCTTC.

The V and J genes are TRBV24-1 and TRBJ2-1; 10 bases match TRBD2. Per germline, CDR1 KGHDR and CDR2 SFDVKD. CDR3 length: 16 residues. The V segment lost 4 bases and the J segment 5 bases; nucleotides outside the gene matches: 7. The CDR3 sequence is CATSDPIAGGNNEQFF. The CDR3 DNA is TGTGCCACCAGTGACCCGATAGCGGGAGGCAACAATGAGCAGTTCTTC.

The V and J genes are TRBV5-5 and TRBJ1-6, with 8 bases matching TRBD1. CDR3 length: 15 amino acids. Per germline, CDR1 SGHKS and CDR2 YYEKEE (reference sequence). After removal of 4 bases from V and 5 bases from J, the junction contained 5 bases not matched to a gene. In DNA, the CDR3 is TGTGCCAGCAGCGTCGGACAGGGAAATAATTCACCCCTCCACTTT. Its translation: CASSVGQGNNSPLHF.

This chain joins TRBV5-1 and TRBJ2-1; no clear D gene. The CDR3 runs to 16 residues. Trimming removed 0 bases from V and 4 bases from J, with 14 bases in between. Per the germline V gene, CDR1 is SGHRS and CDR2 is YFSETQ. CDR3 amino acids: CASSLGGELGYNEQFF. The CDR3 DNA reads as TGCGCCAGCAGCTTGGGAGGTGAGTTAGGTTACAATGAGCAGTTCTTC.

The chain couples TRBV7-9 to TRBJ2-1; TRBD2 might be the D (5 bases). In germline, CDR1 is SEHNR, CDR2 FQNEAQ (reference sequence). Trimming took off 7 bases at V and 0 bases at J, with 13 bases between the two ends. This CDR3 comprises 15 residues. The CDR3: CASTAGRTSYNEQFF. CDR3 nucleotide sequence: TGTGCCAGCACTGCGGGCAGAACCTCCTACAATGAGCAGTTCTTC. Looking up the rest from reference TRBV7-9 and TRBJ2-1 gives the full variable domain: DTGVSQNPRHKITKRGQNVTFRCDPISEHNRLYWYRQTLGQGPEFLTYFQNEAQLEKSRLLSDRFSAERPKGSFSTLEIQRTEQGDSAMYLCASTAGRTSYNEQFFGPGTRLTVL.